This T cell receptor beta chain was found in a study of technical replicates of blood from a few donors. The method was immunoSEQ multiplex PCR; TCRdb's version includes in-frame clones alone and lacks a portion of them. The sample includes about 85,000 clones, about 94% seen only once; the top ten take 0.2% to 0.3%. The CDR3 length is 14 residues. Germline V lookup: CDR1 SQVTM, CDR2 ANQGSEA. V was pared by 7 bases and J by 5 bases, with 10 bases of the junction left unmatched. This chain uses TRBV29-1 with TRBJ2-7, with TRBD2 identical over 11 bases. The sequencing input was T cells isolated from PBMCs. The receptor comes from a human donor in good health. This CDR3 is CSALTSGRPHEQYF. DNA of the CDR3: TGCAGCGCCCTTACTAGCGGGAGACCCCACGAGCAGTACTTC.